The clone carrying this TCR beta chain was counted a few times. The target antigen is unknown. It was with unique molecular identifiers that the TCRbeta library was prepared. TCRdb processed the PCR reads anew with MiXCR; each CDR3 protein has one entry. Found here are hundreds of thousands of distinct CDR3 sequences, about 16% of them singletons; the top ten hold around 43%. This entry comes from a study of T-cell reconstitution after alpha-beta-depleted transplantation in children. Trimming cost V 3 bases and J 1 base, with 12 bases left between them. CDR1 is LGHNA and CDR2 is YNFKEQ in the germline V gene. This CDR3 region has 15 residues. Study-level results: It was newly produced T cells that mostly accounted for T-cell counts and diversity one year after transplant. In some patients, recipient T cells and intrathymic progenitors surviving conditioning explained high day-60 diversity.

The V call is TRBV4-2, the J call TRBJ1-1, with D uncertain. Sequenced material: PBMCs, mostly from graft donor cells, taken 360 days after TCRalphabeta/CD19-depleted stem cell transplant. The clonotype originates from a male patient aged 2-15 years who had a stem cell transplant for acute lymphoblastic leukemia, so the T cells may come from the graft donor. CDR3 loop: CASSQDRLRNTEAFF. CDR3 nucleotides: TGTGCCAGCAGCCAGGACCGCCTGAGGAACACTGAAGCTTTCTTT.